This TCR beta chain was captured in a study of blood T cell repertoires in COVID-19. Study in general: Material from acute and convalescent COVID-19 was sourced from the United States, Italy and Spain. In each case, the material was cDNA or gDNA derived from T cells, B-cell-depleted T cells, or PBMCs.

Patients of the Seattle cohort, enrolled during active infection, were followed longitudinally. Profiling relied on immunoSEQ multiplex PCR, and the TCRdb table lists in-frame clones only, not all of them. The sample consists of 150,000 or so clones, 75% to 90% of them appearing once. Germline loops: CDR1 SGHRS, CDR2 YFSETQ. With V trimmed by 3 bases and J by 15 bases, 8 bases remained unmatched. The CDR3 is 14 residues long. J is TRBJ2-1 and V is TRBV5-1, with 14 bases matching TRBD2. The sequence derives from a man younger than 30 with COVID-19, enrolled during active disease. Sequencing was carried out using peripheral blood. The chain's CDR3 is CASSSGTSGSLPFF. For the CDR3, the DNA is TGCGCCAGCAGCTCAGGGACTAGCGGGAGTCTACCGTTCTTC. Together with reference TRBV5-1 and TRBJ2-1, the CDR3 gives the full variable domain: KAGVTQTPRYLIKTRGQQVTLSCSPISGHRSVSWYQQTPGQGLQFLFEYFSETQRNKGNFPGRFSGRQFSNSRSEMNVSTLELGDSALYLCASSSGTSGSLPFFGPGTRLTVL.